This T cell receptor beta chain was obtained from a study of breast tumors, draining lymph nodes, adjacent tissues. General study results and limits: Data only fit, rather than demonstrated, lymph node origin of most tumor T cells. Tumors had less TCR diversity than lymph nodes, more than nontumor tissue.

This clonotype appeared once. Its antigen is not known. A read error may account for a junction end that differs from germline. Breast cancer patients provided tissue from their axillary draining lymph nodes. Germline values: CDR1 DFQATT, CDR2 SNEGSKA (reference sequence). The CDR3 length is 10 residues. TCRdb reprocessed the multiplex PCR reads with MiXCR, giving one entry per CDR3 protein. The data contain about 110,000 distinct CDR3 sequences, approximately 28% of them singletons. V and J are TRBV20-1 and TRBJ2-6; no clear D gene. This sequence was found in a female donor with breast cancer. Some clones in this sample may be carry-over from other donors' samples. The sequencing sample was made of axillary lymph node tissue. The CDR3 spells CSAALQSEAF. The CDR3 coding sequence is TGCAGTGCTGCCCTCCAGTCTGAAGCTTTC.